The 5 T cell receptor beta chains reported below all come from one sample, sequenced in a study of T-cell memory formation after mild COVID-19. TCRdb independently ran MiXCR on the 5' RACE reads; one entry per CDR3 protein. The sample carries some 150,000 distinct CDR3 sequences, about 5.5% recorded once. Material: PBMCs or a T cell subset sorted from them (not recorded which). The receptors stem from an adult woman who had mild COVID-19 (a few samples of this study predate the infection). Cell type and time point are not known.

The V call is TRBV7-6, the J call TRBJ2-1, with 11 bases lining up with TRBD1. Losses at the gene ends were 5 bases for V and 3 bases for J; bases not matched to a gene: 6. This CDR3 spans 16 amino acids. CDR1 and CDR2 from the germline V gene are SGHVS and FNYEAQ. DNA of the CDR3: TGTGCCAGCAGCCGGCCGGGACAGGGGGGCTACAATGAGCAGTTCTTC. This sequence encodes CASSRPGQGGYNEQFF.

V is TRBV25-1 and J is TRBJ1-1; TRBD1 agrees at 12 bases. Germline lookup yields CDR1 MGHDK and CDR2 SYGVNS. V gave up 2 bases and J gave up 6 bases; unmatched junction bases: 7. CDR3 length equals 16 residues. Here the CDR3 DNA reads TGTGCCAGCAGTGAAGTTGGGACAGGGGGCCTCGCTGAAGCTTTCTTT. Translated: CASSEVGTGGLAEAFF.

This clonotype has a handful of counts. This sequence joins TRBV10-3 and TRBJ2-6; the D is unclear. Germline CDR1 and CDR2: ENHRY and SYGVKD. V was clipped by 0 bases and J by 11 bases, with 20 bases between them. The CDR3 loop spans 17 amino acids. In DNA form, the CDR3 reads TGTGCCATCAGTGAGTCGAAGTCGCCAGGCCCCTCGGACGTCCTGACTTTC. Its translation: CAISESKSPGPSDVLTF.

The chain combines TRBV24-1 with TRBJ2-3; D possibly corresponds to TRBD1 (6 bases). CDR3 length equals 13 residues. From germline, CDR1 is KGHDR and CDR2 SFDVKD. Trimming took 5 bases from V and 2 from J, leaving 7 bases between them. CDR3 amino acids: CATSGTVTDTQYF. The CDR3 DNA is TGTGCCACCAGTGGGACAGTCACAGATACGCAGTATTTT.

In this sample, this clonotype turned up a few times. The chain links TRBV5-1 to TRBJ1-1; the D gene is possibly TRBD1 (5 bases). V lost 4 bases, J lost 3 bases, and 16 bases lay in between. CDR1 and CDR2 (germline): SGHRS, YFSETQ. The CDR3 runs to 15 residues. The CDR3 region has the DNA TGCGCCAGCAGCGGCGATCGGGCAGGGTACACTGAAGCTTTCTTT. The encoded protein is CASSGDRAGYTEAFF.